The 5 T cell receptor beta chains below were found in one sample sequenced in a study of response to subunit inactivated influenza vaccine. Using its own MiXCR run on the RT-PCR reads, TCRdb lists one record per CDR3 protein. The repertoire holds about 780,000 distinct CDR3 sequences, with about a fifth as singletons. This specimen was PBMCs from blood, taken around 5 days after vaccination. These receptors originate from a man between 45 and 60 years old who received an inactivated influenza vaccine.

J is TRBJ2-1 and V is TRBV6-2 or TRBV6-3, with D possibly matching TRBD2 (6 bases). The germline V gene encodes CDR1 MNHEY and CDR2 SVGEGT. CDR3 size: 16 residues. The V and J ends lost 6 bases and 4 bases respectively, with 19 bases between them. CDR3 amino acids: CASSLDPSGSYNEQFF. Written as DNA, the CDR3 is TGTGCCAGCAGCCTTGACCCCAGCGGGTCTTACAATGAGCAGTTCTTC.

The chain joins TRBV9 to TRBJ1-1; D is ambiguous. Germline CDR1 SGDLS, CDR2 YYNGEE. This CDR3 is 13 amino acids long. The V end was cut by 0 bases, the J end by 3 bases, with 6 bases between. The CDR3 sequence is CASSVGIHTEAFF. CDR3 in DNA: TGTGCCAGCAGCGTAGGTATCCACACTGAAGCTTTCTTT.

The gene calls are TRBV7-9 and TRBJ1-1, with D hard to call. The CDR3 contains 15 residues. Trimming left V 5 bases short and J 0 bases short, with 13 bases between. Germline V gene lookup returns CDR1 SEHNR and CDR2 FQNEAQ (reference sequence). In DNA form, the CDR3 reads TGTGCCAGCAGCCCCGGCGGGGAAATGAACACTGAAGCTTTCTTT. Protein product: CASSPGGEMNTEAFF. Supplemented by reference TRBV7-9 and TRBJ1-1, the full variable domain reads DTGVSQNPRHKITKRGQNVTFRCDPISEHNRLYWYRQTLGQGPEFLTYFQNEAQLEKSRLLSDRFSAERPKGSFSTLEIQRTEQGDSAMYLCASSPGGEMNTEAFFGQGTRLTVV.

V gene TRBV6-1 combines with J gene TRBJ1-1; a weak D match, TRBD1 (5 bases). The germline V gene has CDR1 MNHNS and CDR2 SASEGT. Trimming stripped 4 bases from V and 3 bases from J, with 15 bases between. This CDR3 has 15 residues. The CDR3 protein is CASSARQGVHTEAFF. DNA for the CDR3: TGTGCCAGCAGTGCGAGACAAGGGGTGCACACTGAAGCTTTCTTT.

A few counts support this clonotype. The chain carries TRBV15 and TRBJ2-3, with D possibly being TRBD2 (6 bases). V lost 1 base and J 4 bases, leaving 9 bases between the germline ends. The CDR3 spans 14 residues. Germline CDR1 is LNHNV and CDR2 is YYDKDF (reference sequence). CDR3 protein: CATSRVGGPDTQYF. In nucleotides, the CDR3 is TGTGCCACCAGCAGAGTGGGGGGTCCAGATACGCAGTATTTT.